The rows below give T cell receptor beta chains drawn from one sample of a study of blood T cell repertoires in COVID-19. Some clones are missing from TCRdb's copy, which holds only in-frame ones; the method was immunoSEQ multiplex PCR. The sample contains approximately 97,000 clones, 90% of which appear only once. Material: peripheral blood. The receptors shown here come from a man aged 55-75 years with acute or convalescent COVID-19. Both conserved end residues are part of each CDR3. D genes are given only for firm matches. Size values are once, few and many counts, or a class for expanded clones, and some rows have none.

TRBD1	TRBJ2-5	TRBV5-1	.	CASRRPDRDQETQYF	TGCGCCAGCAGACGGCCGGACAGGGACCAAGAGACCCAGTACTTC
.	TRBJ1-1	TRBV5-1	.	CASSLFGRGNTEAFF	TGCGCCAGCAGCCTGTTTGGCCGGGGGAACACTGAAGCTTTCTTT
.	TRBJ2-5	TRBV7-8	.	CASSLRLAGVGETQYF	TGTGCCAGCAGCTTACGACTGGCGGGCGTTGGGGAGACCCAGTACTTC
.	TRBJ2-3	TRBV10-3	.	CAISERGTDTQYF	TGTGCCATCAGTGAACGGGGCACAGATACGCAGTATTTT
.	TRBJ1-3	TRBV7-9	once	CASSLDGSHLSGNTIYF	TGTGCCAGCAGCTTAGATGGCAGTCACCTCTCTGGAAACACCATATATTTT
.	TRBJ1-4	TRBV5-1	.	CASSLNELRNEKLFF	TGCGCCAGCAGCTTGAATGAGCTACGTAATGAAAAACTGTTTTTT
.	TRBJ2-1	TRBV5-1	.	CASSLRGSTVLDEQFF	TGCGCCAGCAGCTTACGGGGGTCCACCGTCCTCGATGAGCAGTTCTTC
.	TRBJ2-4	TRBV6-6	.	CASSRGGENIQYF	TGTGCCAGCAGCCGGGGAGGAGAAAACATTCAGTACTTC
.	TRBJ2-5	TRBV5-5	.	CASSLLALQETQYF	TGTGCCAGCAGCTTGCTAGCTCTCCAAGAGACCCAGTACTTC
.	TRBJ1-4	TRBV9	.	CASSEGQPNEKLFF	TGTGCCAGCAGCGAAGGACAGCCTAATGAAAAACTGTTTTTT
TRBD1	TRBJ1-1	TRBV7-9	.	CASSPPGTGRTEAFF	TGTGCCAGCAGCCCCCCGGGGACAGGGAGGACTGAAGCTTTCTTT
TRBD1	TRBJ2-7	TRBV2	.	CASSADRTYEQYF	TGTGCCAGCAGTGCGGACAGGACCTACGAGCAGTACTTC
TRBD1	TRBJ1-1	TRBV6-6	.	CASNAGGREAFF	TGTGCCAGCAACGCAGGGGGGAGGGAAGCTTTCTTT
.	TRBJ2-5	TRBV11-3	few	CASSLAGSETQYF	TGTGCCAGCAGCTTAGCAGGATCAGAGACCCAGTACTTC
TRBD1	TRBJ2-3	TRBV5-1	.	CASSIAGDRAQDTQYF	TGCGCCAGCAGCATCGCCGGTGACAGGGCGCAAGATACGCAGTATTTT
TRBD1	TRBJ1-2	TRBV4-1	.	CASSQDDDRGSYGYTF	TGCGCCAGCAGCCAAGATGACGACAGGGGAAGCTATGGCTACACCTTC